Following are 9 T cell receptor beta chains from one sample sequenced in a study of T cells in Graves' hyperthyroidism and ophthalmopathy. The source material, RNA transcripts, was used to amplify TCR beta CDR3 regions. Using the HTBI primer set, a first-round RT-PCR was run on the TCR CDR3. TCRdb independently ran MiXCR on the multiplex PCR reads; one entry per CDR3 protein. Of more than 350,000 distinct CDR3 sequences in the sample, 14% to 15% were seen once. Sequencing was done on a sample of blood. The receptors come from a woman in her 30s with Graves' hyperthyroidism.

The gene calls are TRBV24-1 and TRBJ2-1; 11 bases fit TRBD1. The CDR3 spans 14 residues. CDR1 KGHDR and CDR2 SFDVKD come from the germline V gene. V shed 4 bases and J 9 bases; nucleotides not matched to a gene: 4. The DNA for the CDR3 is TGTGCCACCAGTGACTCCGGGACAGGGGGTGAGCAGTTCTTC. It encodes CATSDSGTGGEQFF.

Many counts were recorded for this clonotype. The genes are TRBV11-2 and TRBJ1-2; no definite D call. V was clipped by 0 bases and J by 5 bases, with 13 bases between them. This CDR3 spans 15 amino acids. Germline V gives CDR1 SGHAT, CDR2 FQNNGV. The CDR3 bases are TGTGCCAGCAGCTTAGAACCAGCTGCGGGGTATGGCTACACCTTC. Amino acid sequence: CASSLEPAAGYGYTF.

This clonotype was observed a handful of times. The rearrangement uses TRBV15 and TRBJ2-3; 9 positions agree with TRBD2. This CDR3 has 16 residues. Germline V CDR1 and CDR2: LNHNV, YYDKDF (reference sequence). J gave up 3 bases and V 5 bases, and 9 bases lay outside the gene matches. The CDR3 coding sequence is TGTGCCACCAGCCCCCGTGCGGCGGGAGGGACAGATACGCAGTATTTT. It encodes CATSPRAAGGTDTQYF.

A word on this clonotype: A much larger clone is a single base away; this may be a read error. V and J are TRBV20-1 and TRBJ2-1; D uncertain. The CDR3 runs 13 residues. Germline assignment: CDR1 DFQATT and CDR2 SNEGSKA (reference sequence). Trimming removed 1 base at V and 4 bases at J, with 8 bases between. CDR3 sequence (DNA): TGCAGTGCTAGAGTCGTAGGTTACAATGAGCAGTTCTTC. Translating gives CSARVVGYNEQFF.

This clonotype came up a few times. The V call is TRBV12-5, the J call TRBJ2-3; TRBD2 matches 9 bases. Germline CDR1 and CDR2: LGHNT and FRNRAP. The junction had 8 bases not matched to a gene; V was cut back by 6 bases and J by 4 bases. This CDR3 has 15 amino acids. CDR3 protein: CASGPGTSSADTQYF. DNA for the CDR3: TGTGCTAGTGGCCCGGGGACTAGCTCGGCAGATACGCAGTATTTT. Filled out from reference TRBV12-5 and TRBJ2-3, the complete variable domain reads DARVTQTPRHKVTEMGQEVTMRCQPILGHNTVFWYRQTMMQGLELLAYFRNRAPLDDSGMPKDRFSAEMPDATLATLKIQPSEPRDSAVYFCASGPGTSSADTQYFGPGTRLTVL.

The rearrangement joins TRBV16 to TRBJ1-1, with TRBD1 identical over 10 bases. J gave up 5 bases and V 3 bases, and 6 bases lay outside the gene matches. Germline V gives CDR1 KGHSY, CDR2 FQNENV. CDR3 length: 15 amino acids. The CDR3 sequence: CASSQTTGGYTEAFF. The CDR3 DNA reads as TGTGCCAGCAGCCAGACGACAGGGGGCTATACTGAAGCTTTCTTT.

This clonotype was seen many times. The J gene is TRBJ1-2, the V gene TRBV12-3 or TRBV12-4, with 10 bases matching TRBD1. The CDR3 sequence is 13 residues long. V lost 5 bases and J lost 8; bases outside the gene matches: 5. The CDR3 DNA reads as TGTGCCAGCAGTCCCGGGACAGGGGTAGGCTACACCTTC. Its protein product is CASSPGTGVGYTF.

The rearrangement links TRBV5-5 to TRBJ1-3, with D possibly being TRBD1 (5 bases). Germline V gene data show CDR1 as SGHKS and CDR2 as YYEKEE (reference sequence). Trimming cost V 3 bases and J 0 bases, with 13 bases left between them. This CDR3 is built from 16 residues. DNA for the CDR3: TGTGCCAGCAGCTCGGGGGGGGTCGACTCTGGAAACACCATATATTTT. Protein product: CASSSGGVDSGNTIYF.

The chain combines TRBV6-1 with TRBJ1-2; tentatively, D is TRBD1 (5 bases). CDR1 and CDR2 from the germline V gene are MNHNS and SASEGT. Trimming removed 4 bases from V and 8 bases from J, with 17 bases in between. The CDR3 runs to 14 residues. The CDR3 sequence: CASSAGSYARGYTF. The CDR3 DNA follows: TGTGCCAGCAGTGCAGGGTCATACGCCCGGGGCTACACCTTC.